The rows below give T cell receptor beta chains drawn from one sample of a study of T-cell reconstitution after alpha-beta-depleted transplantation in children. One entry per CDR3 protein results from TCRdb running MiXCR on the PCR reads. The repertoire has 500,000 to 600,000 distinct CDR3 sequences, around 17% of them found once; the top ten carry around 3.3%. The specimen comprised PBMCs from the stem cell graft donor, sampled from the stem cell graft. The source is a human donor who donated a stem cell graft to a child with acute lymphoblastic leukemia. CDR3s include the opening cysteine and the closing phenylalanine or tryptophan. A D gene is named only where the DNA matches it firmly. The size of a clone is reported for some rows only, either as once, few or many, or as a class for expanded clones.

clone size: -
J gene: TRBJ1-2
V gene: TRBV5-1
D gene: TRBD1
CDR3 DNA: TGCGCCAGCAGCTTGGATGGACAGGATCGTGGCTACACCTTC
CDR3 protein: CASSLDGQDRGYTF

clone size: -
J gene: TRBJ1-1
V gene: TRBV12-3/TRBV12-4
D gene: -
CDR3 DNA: TGTGCCAGCAGGACGGCCCAATCTGAAGCTTTCTTT
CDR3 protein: CASRTAQSEAFF

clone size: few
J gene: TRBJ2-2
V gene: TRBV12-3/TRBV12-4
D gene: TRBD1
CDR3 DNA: TGTGCCAGCAGCCGCTGGACAGGGGCGAACACCGGGGAGCTGTTTTTT
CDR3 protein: CASSRWTGANTGELFF

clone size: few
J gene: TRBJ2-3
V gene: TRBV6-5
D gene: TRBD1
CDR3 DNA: TGTGCCAGCAGTTACATTTCGCCGGGACAGGGGGTAACAGATACGCAGTATTTT
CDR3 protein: CASSYISPGQGVTDTQYF

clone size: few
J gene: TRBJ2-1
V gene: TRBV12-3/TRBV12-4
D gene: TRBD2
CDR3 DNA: TGTGCCAGCAGTGATGATCCAGGGACTAGCTTTTACGAGCAGTTCTTC
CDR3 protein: CASSDDPGTSFYEQFF

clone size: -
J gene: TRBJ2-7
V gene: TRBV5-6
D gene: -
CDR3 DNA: TGTGCCAGCGTGGGGAGTAGTGACGAGCAGTACTTC
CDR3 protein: CASVGSSDEQYF

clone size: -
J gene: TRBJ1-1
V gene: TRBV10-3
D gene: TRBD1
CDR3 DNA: TGTGCCATCAGTGACCCAGGGGGCGAGAACACTGAAGCTTTCTTT
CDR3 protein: CAISDPGGENTEAFF

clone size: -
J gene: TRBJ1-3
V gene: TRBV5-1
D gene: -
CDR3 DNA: TGCGCCAGCAGCTTCGATATCTCTGGAAACACCATATATTTT
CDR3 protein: CASSFDISGNTIYF

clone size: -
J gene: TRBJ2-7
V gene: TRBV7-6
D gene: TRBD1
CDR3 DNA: TGTGCCAGCAGCCCAGGGGGAACCACCTCAACCTACGAGCAGTACTTC
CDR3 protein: CASSPGGTTSTYEQYF

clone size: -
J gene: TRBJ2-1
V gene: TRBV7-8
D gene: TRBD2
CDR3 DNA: TGTGCCAGCAGCCCCATTTTAACGGGAGGGAGCTCCTACAATGAGCAGTTCTTC
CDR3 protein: CASSPILTGGSSYNEQFF

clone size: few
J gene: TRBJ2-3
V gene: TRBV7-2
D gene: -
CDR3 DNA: TGTGCCAGCAGCCTCCGACGGACAACAGATACGCAGTATTTT
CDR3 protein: CASSLRRTTDTQYF

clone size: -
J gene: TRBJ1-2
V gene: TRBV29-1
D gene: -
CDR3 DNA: TGCAGCGTTGAAGATAAGGTCGGTTACTACACCTTC
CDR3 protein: CSVEDKVGYYTF

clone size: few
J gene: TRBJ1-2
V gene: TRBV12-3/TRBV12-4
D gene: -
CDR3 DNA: TGTGCCAGCAGTGAAGGGGGTTGGGGCTACACCTTC
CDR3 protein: CASSEGGWGYTF

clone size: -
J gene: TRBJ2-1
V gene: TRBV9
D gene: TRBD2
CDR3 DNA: TGTGCCAGCAGCGTAGGGGCTAGCGGGAGTAAGTACAATGAGCAGTTCTTC
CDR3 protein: CASSVGASGSKYNEQFF

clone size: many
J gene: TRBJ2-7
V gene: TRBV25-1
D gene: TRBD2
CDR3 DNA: TGTGCCAGCAGGCGGGAGGGCGGTTACGAGCAGTACTTC
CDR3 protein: CASRREGGYEQYF